This passage covers 26 T cell receptor beta chains from one sample sequenced in a study of CD8 T cells in Susac syndrome. Reverse transcription used roughly 0.5 to 1 ug RNA and random hexamers. TCRdb independently ran MiXCR on the immunoSEQ multiplex PCR reads; one entry per CDR3 protein. The data show about 150,000 distinct CDR3 sequences, with 85% to 95% seen just once and around 0.15% held by the top ten. The sample consisted of CD4+ T cells from PBMCs. The receptor set was obtained from a human donor with Susac syndrome.

V usage is TRBV7-3 and J usage is TRBJ2-1; TRBD2 matches 7 bases. The germline CDR1 and CDR2 sequences are SGHTA and FQGTGA. V lost 5 bases to trimming and J lost 2 bases; unmatched junction nucleotides: 6. The CDR3 is 15 residues long. CDR3 sequence reads: CASSPTSAAYNEQFF. As DNA, the CDR3 is TGTGCCAGCAGCCCCACTAGCGCCGCCTACAATGAGCAGTTCTTC.

As regards this clonotype: A much larger clone lies one base from this, so it may be a read error. This chain joins TRBV12-3 or TRBV12-4 and TRBJ2-3; D not resolved. Trimming shortened V by 7 bases and J by 0 bases, and 5 bases separated the two germline ends. The CDR3 has 12 residues. The CDR3 spells CASTPSTDTQYF. CDR3 DNA sequence: TGTGCCAGCACTCCTAGCACAGATACGCAGTATTTT.

The J gene is TRBJ2-3, the V gene TRBV20-1, with D possibly matching TRBD1 (5 bases). The CDR3 covers 14 residues. Germline-derived CDR1 and CDR2 are DFQATT and SNEGSKA (reference sequence). V was trimmed by 6 bases and J by 6 bases, leaving 19 bases between them. The CDR3 is CSALGPGLGDTQYF. Written as DNA, the CDR3 is TGCAGTGCCCTAGGCCCAGGGTTGGGCGATACGCAGTATTTT.

The V and J genes are TRBV20-1 and TRBJ2-7; TRBD1 might be the D (5 bases). The length of the CDR3 is 15 residues. Germline lookup yields CDR1 DFQATT and CDR2 SNEGSKA (reference sequence). The germline V and J ends were trimmed by 0 bases and 3 bases, with 15 bases remaining between them. The CDR3 coding sequence is TGCAGTGCTAGAGAAAGAACAGGTGGTAACTACGAGCAGTACTTC. This codes for CSARERTGGNYEQYF.

This chain uses TRBV20-1 with TRBJ2-5; D not resolved. Germline CDR1 and CDR2: DFQATT and SNEGSKA (reference sequence). CDR3 length: 12 residues. Deletions cut 5 bases from V and 4 bases from J, with 11 bases between. CDR3 nucleotides: TGCAGTGCTCACTCCCCCCCAGAGACCCAGTACTTC. Translated, it gives CSAHSPPETQYF.

The V gene is TRBV19, the J gene TRBJ2-1, with D possibly matching TRBD2 (5 bases). The germline CDR1 and CDR2 sequences are LNHDA and SQIVND (reference sequence). V gave up 3 bases and J gave up 13 bases, with 16 bases separating them. This CDR3 region has 13 residues. CDR3 residues: CASSMGAENLQFF. DNA for the CDR3: TGTGCCAGTAGTATGGGAGCCGAAAACCTTCAGTTCTTC.

The gene calls are TRBV5-1 and TRBJ1-2, with a weak D call TRBD1 (6 bases). The CDR3 spans 14 residues. With 1 base removed from V and 3 bases from J, the gap between germline ends came to 10 bases. Germline V CDR1 and CDR2: SGHRS, YFSETQ. CDR3 nucleotide sequence: TGCGCCAGCAGCTTGTCAGGGGCTGACTATGGCTACACCTTC. Translated: CASSLSGADYGYTF.

The genes are TRBV18 and TRBJ1-6, with D unclear. The germline V gene encodes CDR1 KGHSH and CDR2 LQKENI. The CDR3 is 15 amino acids. Trimming cost V 4 bases and J 10 bases, with 17 bases left between them. The CDR3 region is CASSQSTIGGSPLHF. For the CDR3, the DNA is TGTGCCAGCTCACAGAGCACCATAGGTGGCTCACCCCTCCACTTT.

V is TRBV15 and J is TRBJ2-1; TRBD1 matches at 7 bases. The V gene's germline CDR1 is LNHNV and CDR2 YYDKDF (reference sequence). This CDR3 has 15 amino acids. V lost 3 bases to trimming and J lost 1 base; unmatched junction nucleotides: 3. CDR3 protein: CATSRSRGSYNEQFF. The CDR3 DNA reads TGTGCCACCAGCAGGTCCAGGGGGTCCTACAATGAGCAGTTCTTC.

The chain couples TRBV20-1 to TRBJ2-1; D may be TRBD1 or TRBD2 (5 bases each). CDR1 DFQATT and CDR2 SNEGSKA come from the germline V gene (reference sequence). Trimming removed 5 bases at V and 7 bases at J, with 9 bases between. The CDR3 contains 11 residues. The CDR3 reads CSAPGPNEQFF. In DNA, the CDR3 is TGCAGTGCTCCGGGGCCGAATGAGCAGTTCTTC.

The rearrangement links TRBV18 to TRBJ2-1; 10 bases are a match to TRBD1. The germline V gene encodes CDR1 KGHSH and CDR2 LQKENI. This CDR3 contains 16 residues. V shed 8 bases and J 5 bases; nucleotides not matched to a gene: 12. CDR3 DNA sequence: TGTGCCAGCACAAAGACAGGGGGCTTGGACGACAATGAGCAGTTCTTC. Translating gives CASTKTGGLDDNEQFF.

The chain carries TRBV20-1 and TRBJ2-5, with D possibly matching TRBD1 (5 bases). This CDR3 spans 14 amino acids. Germline lookup yields CDR1 DFQATT and CDR2 SNEGSKA (reference sequence). V lost 3 bases, J lost 5 bases, and 16 bases lay in between. CDR3 region: CSASRSGLVETQYF. In nucleotides, the CDR3 is TGCAGTGCTAGTCGATCAGGGCTGGTGGAGACCCAGTACTTC.

The V gene is TRBV4-2, the J gene TRBJ1-6, with TRBD1 as a possible D gene (5 bases). Trimming took 0 bases from V and 0 from J, leaving 18 bases between them. CDR1 and CDR2 from the germline V gene are LGHNA and YNFKEQ. The CDR3 spans 20 residues. The CDR3 reads CASSQDLGGRTSSYNSPLHF. DNA for the CDR3: TGTGCCAGCAGCCAAGATCTAGGCGGACGGACAAGCTCCTATAATTCACCCCTCCACTTT.

This chain connects TRBV20-1 to TRBJ1-2, with D perhaps TRBD1 (5 bases). In germline, CDR1 is DFQATT, CDR2 SNEGSKA (reference sequence). CDR3 size: 13 residues. V was shortened by 1 base and J by 5 bases, with 11 bases between the two germline ends. The CDR3 DNA is TGCAGTGCTAGAGTCGGGACGCCATATGGCTACACCTTC. Translation: CSARVGTPYGYTF.

The J gene is TRBJ2-7, the V gene TRBV29-1, with D possibly TRBD1 on 6 matching bases. Trimming removed 0 bases from V and 8 bases from J, with 14 bases in between. The V gene's germline CDR1 is SQVTM and CDR2 ANQGSEA. CDR3 length: 13 residues. The chain's CDR3 is CSVEDRGQRQQYF. The CDR3 nucleotides are TGCAGCGTTGAAGATCGAGGACAGAGGCAGCAGTACTTC.

This chain joins TRBV19 and TRBJ2-5; D gene ambiguous. The germline V gene has CDR1 LNHDA and CDR2 SQIVND (reference sequence). Trimming shortened V by 8 bases and J by 0 bases, and 10 bases separated the two germline ends. This CDR3 has 13 residues. CDR3 nucleotide sequence: TGTGCCAGTCGGAAGCAGTACCAAGAGACCCAGTACTTC. This gives the protein CASRKQYQETQYF.

The chain employs TRBV29-1 and TRBJ1-1; 7 nucleotides line up with TRBD1. Germline lookup yields CDR1 SQVTM and CDR2 ANQGSEA. Losses at the gene ends were 8 bases for V and 3 bases for J; bases not matched to a gene: 9. This CDR3 is built from 13 residues. The CDR3 coding sequence is TGCAGCCATGGCCGGGACAGAGACACTGAAGCTTTCTTT. Protein product: CSHGRDRDTEAFF.

The chain recombines TRBV21-1 with TRBJ2-5; the table's D call TRBD2 went unverified against the DNA. TRBV21-1 is flagged as a pseudogene. The CDR3 totals 15 residues. The CDR3 here is CASSKWSSPQETQYF. DNA of the CDR3: TGTGCCAGCAGCAAATGGAGCAGTCCCCAAGAGACCCAGTACTTC.

V gene TRBV25-1 combines with J gene TRBJ2-3; TRBD2 matches at 7 bases. The CDR3 is 14 amino acids. V gave up 3 bases and J gave up 3 bases; unmatched junction bases: 3. The germline gives CDR1 MGHDK, CDR2 SYGVNS. The CDR3 is CASSDWGGTDTQYF. For the CDR3, the DNA is TGTGCCAGCAGTGATTGGGGGGGGACAGATACGCAGTATTTT.

V gene TRBV12-3 or TRBV12-4 combines with J gene TRBJ1-1; 8 nucleotides line up with TRBD1. The CDR3 loop spans 14 amino acids. V gave up 1 base and J gave up 5 bases; unmatched junction bases: 3. The CDR3 DNA follows: TGTGCCAGCAGTTTAGACAGGGGGGGGACTGAAGCTTTCTTT. Translation: CASSLDRGGTEAFF.

V gene TRBV2 combines with J gene TRBJ2-7; D remains ambiguous. The CDR3 is made up of 12 amino acids. Trimming removed 7 bases from V and 2 bases from J, with 9 bases in between. Germline CDR1 reads SNHLY; CDR2 reads FYNNEI. CDR3 coding DNA: TGTGCCAGCACGGACGTAGCCTACGAGCAGTACTTC. It is translated as CASTDVAYEQYF.

This chain connects TRBV9 to TRBJ2-3, with a weak D call TRBD1 (6 bases). Trimming left V 4 bases short and J 2 bases short, with 14 bases between. In germline, CDR1 is SGDLS, CDR2 YYNGEE. This CDR3 spans 15 amino acids. CDR3 residues: CASSPRTVTTDTQYF. CDR3 sequence (DNA): TGTGCCAGCAGCCCTCGGACAGTGACCACAGATACGCAGTATTTT.

Only one count was recorded for this clonotype. This sequence joins TRBV7-2 and TRBJ2-1; D call uncertain. Looked up from germline, CDR1 is SGHTA and CDR2 is FQGNSA. The CDR3 extends over 13 amino acids. Trimming pared 5 bases from V and 0 bases from J, leaving 5 bases between. CDR3 in DNA: TGTGCCAGCAGCCTCTTCTCCTACAATGAGCAGTTCTTC. Its protein product is CASSLFSYNEQFF.

The V gene is TRBV5-4, the J gene TRBJ2-3; 8 bases are shared with TRBD2. V dropped 4 bases and J dropped 6; count of bases not matched to a gene: 13. The CDR3 sequence is 16 residues long. Looked up from germline, CDR1 is SGHNT and CDR2 is YYREEE (reference sequence). CDR3 residues: CASSPGRAAYLDTQYF. CDR3 nucleotide sequence: TGTGCCAGCAGCCCCGGGAGGGCAGCTTACTTGGATACGCAGTATTTT.

In DNA, the CDR3 is TGCAGCGTTGTCCGTGGGCCCTACGAGCAGTACTTC. Translation gives CSVVRGPYEQYF. The chain has TRBV29-1 and TRBJ2-7; no clear D. The CDR3 has 12 amino acids. V was cut by 4 bases and J by 2 bases, with 9 bases left in between. The germline gives CDR1 SQVTM, CDR2 ANQGSEA.

The genes are TRBV6-2 or TRBV6-3 and TRBJ1-2; the D gene is possibly TRBD1 (5 bases). Trimming pared 6 bases from V and 8 bases from J, leaving 16 bases between. In germline, CDR1 is MNHEY, CDR2 SVGEGT. The CDR3 totals 13 residues. CDR3 DNA: TGTGCCAGCAGACCTCAGGGAATTGAGGGCTACACCTTC. This encodes CASRPQGIEGYTF.